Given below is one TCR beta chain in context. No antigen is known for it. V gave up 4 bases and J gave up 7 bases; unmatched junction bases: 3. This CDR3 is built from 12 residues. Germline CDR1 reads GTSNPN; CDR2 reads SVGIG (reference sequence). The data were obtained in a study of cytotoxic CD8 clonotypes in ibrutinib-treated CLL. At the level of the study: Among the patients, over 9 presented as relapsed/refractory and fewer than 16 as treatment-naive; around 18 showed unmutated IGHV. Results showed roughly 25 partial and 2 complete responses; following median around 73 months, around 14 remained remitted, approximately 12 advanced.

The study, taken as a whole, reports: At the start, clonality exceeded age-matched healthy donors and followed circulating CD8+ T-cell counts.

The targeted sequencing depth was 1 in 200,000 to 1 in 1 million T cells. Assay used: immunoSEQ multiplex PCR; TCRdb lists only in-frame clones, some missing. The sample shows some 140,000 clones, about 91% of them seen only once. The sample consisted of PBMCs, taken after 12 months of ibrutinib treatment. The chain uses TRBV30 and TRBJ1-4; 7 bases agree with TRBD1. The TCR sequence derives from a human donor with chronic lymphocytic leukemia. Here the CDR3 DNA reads TGTGCCTGGACAGGGGGAGGTGAAAAACTGTTTTTT. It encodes CAWTGGGEKLFF.